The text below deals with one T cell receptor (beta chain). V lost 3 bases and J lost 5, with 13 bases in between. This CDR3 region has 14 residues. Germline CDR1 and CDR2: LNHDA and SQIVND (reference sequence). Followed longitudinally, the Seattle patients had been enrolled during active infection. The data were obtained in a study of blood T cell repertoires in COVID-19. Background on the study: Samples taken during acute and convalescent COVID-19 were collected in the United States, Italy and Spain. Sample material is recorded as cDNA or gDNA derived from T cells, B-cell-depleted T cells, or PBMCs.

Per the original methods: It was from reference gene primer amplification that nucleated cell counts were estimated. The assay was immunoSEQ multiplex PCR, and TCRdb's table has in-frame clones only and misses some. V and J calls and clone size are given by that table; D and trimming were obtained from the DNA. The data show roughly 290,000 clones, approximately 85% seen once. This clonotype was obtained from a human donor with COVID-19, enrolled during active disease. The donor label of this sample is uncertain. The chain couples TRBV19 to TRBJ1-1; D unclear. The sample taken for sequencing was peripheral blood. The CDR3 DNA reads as TGTGCCAGTAGTATCCAGGCTTCGGGAACTGAAGCTTTCTTT. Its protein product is CASSIQASGTEAFF.